Presented here are 23 T cell receptor beta chains from one specimen sequenced in a study of OX40 agonist ivuxolimab in advanced cancers. Assay used: immunoSEQ multiplex PCR; TCRdb lists only in-frame clones, some missing. The sample carries 35,000 to 50,000 clones, 90% to 95% recorded once. Material: CD4+ or CD8+ T cells sorted from blood, obtained in a trial of the OX40 agonist ivuxolimab. The receptors come from an adult with an advanced solid tumor such as melanoma, head and neck, liver or kidney cancer.

The gene calls are TRBV7-9 and TRBJ2-3; D is perhaps TRBD2 (5 bases). The CDR3 spans 15 residues. Germline loops: CDR1 SEHNR, CDR2 FQNEAQ (reference sequence). Deletions cut 3 bases from V and 4 bases from J, with 14 bases between. The CDR3 loop reads CASSLRGLGADTQYF. Written as DNA, the CDR3 is TGTGCCAGCAGCTTGCGCGGGCTGGGCGCAGATACGCAGTATTTT. The full variable domain, with the rest looked up from reference TRBV7-9 and TRBJ2-3, is DTGVSQNPRHKITKRGQNVTFRCDPISEHNRLYWYRQTLGQGPEFLTYFQNEAQLEKSRLLSDRFSAERPKGSFSTLEIQRTEQGDSAMYLCASSLRGLGADTQYFGPGTRLTVL.

The J gene is TRBJ1-2, the V gene TRBV25-1; D is unresolved. The CDR3 consists of 11 residues. Trimming took off 10 bases at V and 6 bases at J, with 12 bases between the two ends. Germline CDR1 is MGHDK and CDR2 is SYGVNS. CDR3: CATHSGHGYTF. CDR3 sequence (DNA): TGTGCCACCCACTCCGGCCATGGCTACACCTTC.

Comment on this clone: Other nucleotide sequences in the sample specify the same CDR3. The chain uses TRBV28 and TRBJ2-1, with 8 positions matching TRBD2. The trim removed 6 bases at V and 5 bases at J, leaving 6 bases unmatched. The CDR3 is 14 residues long. Germline lookup yields CDR1 MDHEN and CDR2 SYDVKM. The CDR3: CASSEGLGHNEQFF. The CDR3, as DNA: TGTGCCAGCAGCGAGGGACTAGGCCACAATGAGCAGTTCTTC.

The chain uses TRBV4-3 and TRBJ1-3; D call uncertain. V was pared by 1 base and J by 0 bases, with 7 bases between. In germline, CDR1 is LGHNA, CDR2 YSLEER. This CDR3 has 15 amino acids. For the CDR3, the DNA is TGCGCCAGCAGCCAAGCTCGGGACTCTGGAAACACCATATATTTT. It yields the protein CASSQARDSGNTIYF.

The chain links TRBV5-1 to TRBJ2-1, with TRBD2 identical over 7 bases. This CDR3 region has 17 residues. Germline V gene lookup returns CDR1 SGHRS and CDR2 YFSETQ. V was clipped by 0 bases and J by 0 bases; unmatched bases: 6. CDR3 coding DNA: TGCGCCAGCAGCTTGGCGGCTAGCGGTTACTCCTACAATGAGCAGTTCTTC. Translating it yields CASSLAASGYSYNEQFF.

The rearrangement uses TRBV4-3 and TRBJ2-3; 9 nucleotides match TRBD2. J was trimmed by 7 bases and V by 4 bases; bases with no gene match: 9. Germline V CDR1 and CDR2: LGHNA, YSLEER. The CDR3 runs to 15 residues. In nucleotides, the CDR3 is TGCGCCAGCAGCCCCAGGGCGGGAGGGCCGAATACGCAGTATTTT. Its translation is CASSPRAGGPNTQYF.

The chain is built from TRBV9 and TRBJ2-5; a weak D match, TRBD2 (5 bases). CDR3 length equals 14 residues. In germline, CDR1 is SGDLS, CDR2 YYNGEE. V gave up 0 bases and J gave up 4 bases, with 10 bases separating them. CDR3 residues: CASSVAPGIETQYF. Here the CDR3 DNA reads TGTGCCAGCAGCGTAGCTCCGGGGATAGAGACCCAGTACTTC. Full variable domain (outside the CDR3, taken from reference TRBV9 and TRBJ2-5): DSGVTQTPKHLITATGQRVTLRCSPRSGDLSVYWYQQSLDQGLQFLIQYYNGEERAKGNILERFSAQQFPDLHSELNLSSLELGDSALYFCASSVAPGIETQYFGPGTRLLVL.

By share of the sample, this clone is medium-sized. The chain recombines TRBV28 with TRBJ2-1; D not resolved. Deletions cut 5 bases from V and 3 bases from J, with 11 bases between. This CDR3 has 14 amino acids. From germline, CDR1 is MDHEN and CDR2 SYDVKM. The CDR3 nucleotides read TGTGCCAGCAGTCCCCAGGTGGACTACAATGAGCAGTTCTTC. Its protein is CASSPQVDYNEQFF.

Within the sample, this clone is medium-sized (0.01 to 0.1%). The genes are TRBV27 and TRBJ2-2; 10 nucleotides match TRBD2. J gave up 0 bases and V 6 bases, and 1 base lay outside the gene matches. Germline V lookup: CDR1 MNHEY, CDR2 SMNVEV (reference sequence). CDR3 length equals 15 residues. CDR3 amino acids: CASRGLASNTGELFF. CDR3 DNA sequence: TGTGCCAGCAGGGGACTAGCGTCGAACACCGGGGAGCTGTTTTTT.

The J gene is TRBJ2-5, the V gene TRBV4-1; TRBD1 is a possible D gene (6 bases). The J call is uncertain, as TRBJ2-7 better fits the DNA end. There are 14 residues in the CDR3. Germline V gene sequence: CDR1 MGHRA, CDR2 YSYEKL. CDR3 sequence (DNA): TGCGCCAGCAGCCGCCGGGACAAAACCTACGAGCAGTACTTC. As protein: CASSRRDKTYEQYF.

The chain employs TRBV6-5 and TRBJ2-7, with D possibly being TRBD1 (5 bases). Germline CDR1 and CDR2: MNHEY and SVGAGI. There are 12 residues in the CDR3. The V and J ends lost 2 bases and 3 bases respectively, with 5 bases between them. The CDR3 sequence: CASSYTGYEQYF. The CDR3 nucleotides are TGTGCCAGCAGTTACACAGGCTACGAGCAGTACTTC.

This rearrangement joins TRBV28 to TRBJ2-4, with D possibly being TRBD2 (6 bases). V lost 3 bases and J 3 bases, leaving 12 bases between the germline ends. In germline, CDR1 is MDHEN, CDR2 SYDVKM. The CDR3 is made up of 15 amino acids. The CDR3 nucleotides read TGTGCCAGCAGTTTGCGCGGGATCGGCAAAAACATTCAGTACTTC. Translated: CASSLRGIGKNIQYF.

Worth noting for this clone: A read error is likely here: a far larger clone is one base away. The V call is TRBV2, the J call TRBJ2-1; D is uncertain. Trimming cost V 6 bases and J 6 bases, with 9 bases left between them. The CDR3 totals 12 residues. CDR1 is SNHLY and CDR2 is FYNNEI in the germline V gene. The CDR3 nucleotides read TGTGCCAGCAGCGGGTCAAGCAATGAGCAGTTCTTC. Its protein product is CASSGSSNEQFF.

The genes are TRBV9 and TRBJ2-5; 8 nucleotides match TRBD1. The CDR3 is made up of 15 amino acids. V shed 4 bases, J shed 3 bases, and the junction held 8 bases outside the gene matches. The germline V gene encodes CDR1 SGDLS and CDR2 YYNGEE. The CDR3: CASSPGAGGEETQYF. The DNA of the CDR3 is TGTGCCAGCAGCCCCGGGGCAGGGGGCGAAGAGACCCAGTACTTC.

V gene TRBV7-6 combines with J gene TRBJ2-7; a possible D gene is TRBD2 (5 bases). The V end lost 3 bases, the J end lost 2 bases, and 8 bases lay between the germline ends. The germline V gene has CDR1 SGHVS and CDR2 FNYEAQ. This CDR3 is built from 13 residues. The CDR3 region is CASSFPGTYEQYF. The CDR3, as DNA: TGTGCCAGCAGCTTCCCGGGGACCTACGAGCAGTACTTC.

J is TRBJ2-3 and V is TRBV10-1, with 8 bases aligning to TRBD2. This CDR3 has 14 amino acids. Germline CDR1 WNHNN, CDR2 SYGVQD (reference sequence). With V trimmed by 3 bases and J by 5 bases, 4 bases remained unmatched. This chain's CDR3 is CASSDPGLEDTQYF. CDR3 in DNA: TGCGCCAGCAGTGATCCGGGACTAGAAGATACGCAGTATTTT.

This chain connects TRBV7-2 to TRBJ2-2; D is possibly TRBD2 (6 bases). V was pared by 5 bases and J by 6 bases, with 22 bases between. The CDR3 has 17 amino acids. CDR1 SGHTA and CDR2 FQGNSA come from the germline V gene. CDR3 nucleotides: TGTGCCAGCAGCCGATTTGCGGTGGGAGGCAGGCCCGGGGAGCTGTTTTTT. It translates to CASSRFAVGGRPGELFF. The full variable domain, in which reference TRBV7-2 and TRBJ2-2 provide the parts outside the CDR3, is GAGVSQSPSNKVTEKGKDVELRCDPISGHTALYWYRQSLGQGLEFLIYFQGNSAPDKSGLPSDRFSAERTGGSVSTLTIQRTQQEDSAVYLCASSRFAVGGRPGELFFGEGSRLTVL.

This clone was seen just once. V usage is TRBV5-6 and J usage is TRBJ2-7; 8 nucleotides line up with TRBD1. Germline CDR1 is SGHDT and CDR2 is YYEEEE. This CDR3 spans 15 amino acids. V was clipped by 4 bases and J by 2 bases; unmatched bases: 8. The CDR3 loop reads CASSIDRGSPYEQYF. The CDR3 DNA reads TGTGCCAGCAGCATCGACAGGGGTTCTCCCTACGAGCAGTACTTC.

CDR3: CASSQEAVRSSGANVLTF. CDR3 in DNA: TGTGCCAGCAGCCAAGAGGCAGTAAGAAGCTCTGGGGCCAACGTCCTGACTTTC. This chain connects TRBV4-2 to TRBJ2-6; D unresolved. The germline gives CDR1 LGHNA, CDR2 YNFKEQ. V was pared by 0 bases and J by 0 bases, with 12 bases between. The CDR3 covers 18 residues.

The chain recombines TRBV5-1 with TRBJ2-3, with D unclear. CDR1 SGHRS and CDR2 YFSETQ come from the germline V gene. This CDR3 region has 15 residues. V lost 1 base and J 2 bases, leaving 11 bases between the germline ends. CDR3 sequence: CASSLLTAATDTQYF. CDR3 DNA sequence: TGCGCCAGCAGCTTGCTTACCGCCGCCACAGATACGCAGTATTTT.

In regard to this clone: The germline gene is not matched at one end of the junction; a read error may be the cause. The chain links TRBV7-7 to TRBJ1-5, with D unresolved. This CDR3 comprises 13 residues. CDR1 is SSHAT and CDR2 is FNYEAQ in the germline V gene (reference sequence). CDR3 sequence: CASSSSFGQPQHF. Written as DNA, the CDR3 is TGTGCTAGCAGCTCCTCTTTTGGTCAGCCCCAGCATTTT. The entire variable domain, with the rest obtained from reference TRBV7-7 and TRBJ1-5, is as follows: GAGVSQSPRYKVTKRGQDVTLRCDPISSHATLYWYQQALGQGPEFLTYFNYEAQPDKSGLPSDRFSAERPEGSISTLTIQRTEQRDSAMYRCASSSSFGQPQHFGDGTRLSIL.

The chain carries TRBV29-1 and TRBJ1-1; D gene unclear. V was pared by 4 bases and J by 6 bases, with 12 bases between. CDR1 and CDR2 (germline): SQVTM, ANQGSEA. The CDR3 length is 12 residues. CDR3 sequence reads: CSVGKSGPEAFF. The CDR3 bases are TGCAGCGTTGGCAAGAGCGGGCCTGAAGCTTTCTTT.

This chain uses TRBV28 with TRBJ2-1; D unresolved. This CDR3 has 14 residues. Trimming took off 6 bases at V and 3 bases at J, with 12 bases between the two ends. CDR1 and CDR2 from the germline V gene are MDHEN and SYDVKM. CDR3 DNA sequence: TGTGCCAGCAGGAACATGAAGGTCTACAATGAGCAGTTCTTC. Its protein is CASRNMKVYNEQFF.